The 18 T cell receptor beta chains below come from one sample, sequenced in a study of cytomegalovirus exposure and HLA in healthy donors. The study ran its PCR with 60 Vbeta and 13 Jbeta primers. Data came from immunoSEQ multiplex PCR; TCRdb stores just in-frame clones and leaves some out. This table has some 120,000 clones, about 66% appearing once. Specimen: PBMCs. These TCRs come from a man aged 30-40 years in good health and CMV-seropositive.

J is TRBJ1-1 and V is TRBV7-9, with D maybe TRBD1 (6 bases). The CDR3 sequence is 12 residues long. V gave up 8 bases and J gave up 11 bases, with 18 bases separating them. Per the germline V gene, CDR1 is SEHNR and CDR2 is FQNEAQ (reference sequence). CDR3 protein: CASGGGSTGAFF. CDR3 nucleotides: TGTGCCAGCGGGGGCGGGAGCACTGGGGCTTTCTTT.

The chain carries TRBV6-1 and TRBJ2-7; D is uncertain. V gave up 3 bases and J gave up 0 bases, with 9 bases separating them. Per germline, CDR1 MNHNS and CDR2 SASEGT. CDR3 length equals 14 residues. The CDR3 bases are TGTGCCAGCAGTGATATGACAAGCTCCTACGAGCAGTACTTC. Protein product: CASSDMTSSYEQYF.

The chain has TRBV25-1 and TRBJ2-1, with 10 positions matching TRBD2. The CDR3 runs to 16 residues. Germline lookup yields CDR1 MGHDK and CDR2 SYGVNS. With 7 bases clipped from V and 4 bases from J, the junction kept 10 bases outside the gene matches. The CDR3 protein is CASTPGLATRYNEQFF. The DNA of the CDR3 is TGTGCCAGCACCCCGGGACTAGCGACACGGTACAATGAGCAGTTCTTC.

The chain links TRBV4-1 to TRBJ2-7, with 8 bases lining up with TRBD2. The germline gives CDR1 MGHRA, CDR2 YSYEKL. The CDR3 is 15 amino acids. J was trimmed by 0 bases and V by 3 bases; bases with no gene match: 4. DNA of the CDR3: TGCGCCAGCAGCCAGTGGACTAGCCGCTCCTACGAGCAGTACTTC. Its protein is CASSQWTSRSYEQYF.

This clone was seen a few times. V gene TRBV5-4 combines with J gene TRBJ2-1; 12 nucleotides match TRBD2. Trimming removed 2 bases from V and 7 bases from J; junction bases left unmatched: 7. From germline, CDR1 is SGHNT and CDR2 YYREEE (reference sequence). CDR3 length equals 16 residues. The CDR3 spells CASSFRLAGDWNEQFF. For the CDR3, the DNA is TGTGCCAGCAGCTTCCGACTAGCGGGAGATTGGAATGAGCAGTTCTTC.

V usage is TRBV6-1 and J usage is TRBJ1-5, with a weak D call TRBD1 (6 bases). The V gene's germline CDR1 is MNHNS and CDR2 SASEGT. The CDR3 is 13 residues long. V lost 7 bases and J 7 bases, leaving 14 bases between the germline ends. CDR3 bases: TGTGCCAGCATCAGGGGACGATCGCAGCCCCAGCATTTT. Its translation: CASIRGRSQPQHF.

This chain connects TRBV5-1 to TRBJ1-1; no reliable D call. CDR1 and CDR2 (germline): SGHRS, YFSETQ. Deletions cut 5 bases from V and 1 base from J, with 12 bases between. CDR3 size: 14 residues. CDR3 nucleotide sequence: TGCGCCAGCAGTTATTCTGCAGAGAACACTGAAGCTTTCTTT. Amino acids: CASSYSAENTEAFF. Full variable domain (remainder filled in from reference TRBV5-1 and TRBJ1-1): KAGVTQTPRYLIKTRGQQVTLSCSPISGHRSVSWYQQTPGQGLQFLFEYFSETQRNKGNFPGRFSGRQFSNSRSEMNVSTLELGDSALYLCASSYSAENTEAFFGQGTRLTVV.

The chain carries TRBV29-1 and TRBJ2-3; unclear D gene. CDR3 length equals 15 residues. Trimming removed 4 bases from V and 1 base from J, with 15 bases in between. CDR1 and CDR2 from the germline V gene are SQVTM and ANQGSEA. The CDR3 loop reads CSVGKPPVGTDTQYF. In DNA form, the CDR3 reads TGCAGCGTTGGTAAACCGCCCGTAGGCACAGATACGCAGTATTTT.

The V gene is TRBV15, the J gene TRBJ2-5, with D possibly matching TRBD2 (5 bases). The CDR3 is made up of 14 amino acids. Germline CDR1 is LNHNV and CDR2 is YYDKDF (reference sequence). V lost 3 bases and J 5 bases, leaving 13 bases between the germline ends. DNA for the CDR3: TGTGCCACCAGCAGTGCCTCCGGGGTGGAGACCCAGTACTTC. This gives the protein CATSSASGVETQYF.

This clone was detected only a few times. The chain employs TRBV27 and TRBJ2-3; TRBD2 aligns across 11 bases. The J segment lost 6 bases and the V segment lost 4 bases, leaving 9 bases of the junction unmatched. The CDR3 has 16 amino acids. Germline V gives CDR1 MNHEY, CDR2 SMNVEV (reference sequence). CDR3 DNA: TGTGCCAGCAGTTCCTTAGCGGGAGGGGGGGCGGATACGCAGTATTTT. Translating it yields CASSSLAGGGADTQYF.

This clone was seen a single time. The V and J genes are TRBV9 and TRBJ2-6, with 9 bases matching TRBD1. In germline, CDR1 is SGDLS, CDR2 YYNGEE. The CDR3 totals 18 residues. Trimming cost V 4 bases and J 1 base; bases outside gene matches: 9. The CDR3 region is CASSPSGQGVSGANVLTF. The CDR3 region has the DNA TGTGCCAGCAGCCCTTCGGGACAGGGAGTTTCTGGGGCCAACGTCCTGACTTTC. Using reference TRBV9 and TRBJ2-6 for the parts outside the CDR3, the full variable domain is DSGVTQTPKHLITATGQRVTLRCSPRSGDLSVYWYQQSLDQGLQFLIQYYNGEERAKGNILERFSAQQFPDLHSELNLSSLELGDSALYFCASSPSGQGVSGANVLTFGAGSRLTVL.

The V call is TRBV9, the J call TRBJ2-1; the D gene is possibly TRBD2 (5 bases). The CDR3 is made up of 16 amino acids. The germline V gene encodes CDR1 SGDLS and CDR2 YYNGEE. V was clipped by 0 bases and J by 4 bases, with 14 bases between them. In DNA, the CDR3 is TGTGCCAGCAGCGTAGGGGCCAGCGGCCGATACAATGAGCAGTTCTTC. This sequence encodes CASSVGASGRYNEQFF.

This clone was counted only a few times. The rearrangement links TRBV7-9 to TRBJ2-1; tentative D call: TRBD1 (6 bases). Germline V CDR1 and CDR2: SEHNR, FQNEAQ (reference sequence). This CDR3 has 12 amino acids. V gave up 2 bases and J gave up 10 bases, with 9 bases separating them. Here the CDR3 DNA reads TGTGCCAGCAGCTTAAGTGGGGGCGAGCAGTTCTTC. This translates into CASSLSGGEQFF. Looking up the rest from reference TRBV7-9 and TRBJ2-1 gives the full variable domain: DTGVSQNPRHKITKRGQNVTFRCDPISEHNRLYWYRQTLGQGPEFLTYFQNEAQLEKSRLLSDRFSAERPKGSFSTLEIQRTEQGDSAMYLCASSLSGGEQFFGPGTRLTVL.

The chain combines TRBV7-9 with TRBJ2-2, with 7 bases fitting TRBD1. The CDR3 loop spans 15 amino acids. Trimming cost V 6 bases and J 7 bases; bases outside gene matches: 11. CDR1 and CDR2 (germline): SEHNR, FQNEAQ (reference sequence). The CDR3 protein is CASSFGDRRNGELFF. Here the CDR3 DNA reads TGTGCCAGCAGTTTTGGGGACAGAAGGAACGGGGAGCTGTTTTTT.

The V call is TRBV7-2, the J call TRBJ2-1; 8 bases fit TRBD1. The germline V gene encodes CDR1 SGHTA and CDR2 FQGNSA. J gave up 1 base and V 3 bases, and 2 bases lay outside the gene matches. The CDR3 length is 15 residues. DNA for the CDR3: TGTGCCAGCAGCTTGGACAGGGCATCCTACAATGAGCAGTTCTTC. This translates into CASSLDRASYNEQFF. The whole variable domain, filled in from reference TRBV7-2 and TRBJ2-1, reads GAGVSQSPSNKVTEKGKDVELRCDPISGHTALYWYRQSLGQGLEFLIYFQGNSAPDKSGLPSDRFSAERTGGSVSTLTIQRTQQEDSAVYLCASSLDRASYNEQFFGPGTRLTVL.

The sample holds a few counts of this clone. The chain is built from TRBV20-1 and TRBJ1-1, with D tentatively TRBD1 (6 bases). The V end was cut by 6 bases, the J end by 5 bases, with 10 bases between. The CDR3 has 11 amino acids. The V gene's germline CDR1 is DFQATT and CDR2 SNEGSKA (reference sequence). The CDR3 protein is CSALGQTEAFF. The DNA for the CDR3 is TGCAGTGCCCTTGGACAGACTGAAGCTTTCTTT.

The gene calls are TRBV28 and TRBJ2-6, with TRBD1 matching 7 bases. Losses at the gene ends were 2 bases for V and 12 bases for J; bases not matched to a gene: 7. This CDR3 is built from 14 residues. Germline V gene sequence: CDR1 MDHEN, CDR2 SYDVKM. This CDR3 reads CASSLVGQRPVLTF. The CDR3 nucleotides are TGTGCCAGCAGTTTAGTGGGACAGAGGCCCGTCCTGACTTTC.

The table lists this clone with a few counts. V and J are TRBV4-1 and TRBJ2-1; 16 positions agree with TRBD2. The CDR3 extends over 19 amino acids. The ends lost 3 bases at V and 0 bases at J; junction bases unmatched: 5. The germline CDR1 and CDR2 sequences are MGHRA and YSYEKL. Here the CDR3 reads CASSHPGLAGGSSYNEQFF. CDR3 DNA: TGCGCCAGCAGCCACCCGGGACTAGCGGGAGGGAGCTCCTACAATGAGCAGTTCTTC.